These T cell receptor beta chains were read from a single sample in a study of identical twins. TCRdb redid the calling of the 5' RACE reads with MiXCR, one entry per CDR3 protein. The repertoire holds hundreds of thousands of distinct CDR3 sequences, with 5.5% to 8% as singletons. In addition, the sample was reused for a study of yellow fever vaccine responses in identical twins.

The sample comprised memory (CD45RO+) T cells sorted from blood. The receptors stem from a woman under 30 in good health. CDR3s include the opening cysteine and the closing phenylalanine or tryptophan. The D gene is left open where the match is weak. A row's size may be missing; if present it is once, few, many or a size class.

TRBV7-8,TRBD2,NA,TRBJ2-3,TGTGCCAGCAGCTTTTACGCGGGGGGGCAGACAGATACGCAGTATTTT,CASSFYAGGQTDTQYF
TRBV12-3/TRBV12-4,NA,many,TRBJ1-5,TGTGCCAGCAGTTTAGGAGTTCAGCCCCAGCATTTT,CASSLGVQPQHF
TRBV28,TRBD2,NA,TRBJ2-1,TGTGCCAGCCAGGAGCCGGGACTAGCGGGGGTAAATGAGCAGTTCTTC,CASQEPGLAGVNEQFF
TRBV20-1,TRBD2,NA,TRBJ2-5,TGCAGTGCTACCCCCACTAGCGGGGGCTTTGAGACCCAGTACTTC,CSATPTSGGFETQYF
TRBV5-1,NA,few,TRBJ2-3,TGCGCCAGCAGCTTAACGGGAAATCGAGATACGCAGTATTTT,CASSLTGNRDTQYF
TRBV12-3/TRBV12-4,TRBD1,many,TRBJ1-1,TGTGCCAGCAGACCTTGGGACAGGGTAACTGAAGCTTTCTTT,CASRPWDRVTEAFF
TRBV2,TRBD2,NA,TRBJ2-5,TGTGCCAGCAGTCTTGGACTAGCTAAGGAGACCCAGTACTTC,CASSLGLAKETQYF
TRBV3-1,NA,NA,TRBJ2-1,TGTGCCTCCTGCCGGAGCGGCGGGCCCTACAATGAGCAGTTCTTC,CASCRSGGPYNEQFF
TRBV7-8,NA,many,TRBJ2-2,TGTGCCAGCAGCTTCACGGGCCTGAACACCGGGGAGCTGTTTTTT,CASSFTGLNTGELFF
TRBV29-1,NA,many,TRBJ2-5,TGCAGCGTTGAAGATCGAATTCCGGGGTCGGGGGTTAGGACCCAGTACTTC,CSVEDRIPGSGVRTQYF
TRBV12-3/TRBV12-4,NA,many,TRBJ1-5,TGTGCCAGCAGACCGTCGGTAAGCAATCAGCCCCAGCATTTT,CASRPSVSNQPQHF
TRBV12-3/TRBV12-4,NA,many,TRBJ2-5,TGTGCCAGCAGTTTAGTGGGTGGAGAAGAGACCCAGTACTTC,CASSLVGGEETQYF
TRBV20-1,TRBD1,few,TRBJ2-7,TGCAGTGCTAGCGTGCCGGACAGGAGCTCCTACGAGCAGTACTTC,CSASVPDRSSYEQYF
TRBV7-3,TRBD2,NA,TRBJ2-1,TGTGCCAGCAGCTCACCGGGACTAGCGGGAGGGCCCACCAATGAGCAGTTCTTC,CASSSPGLAGGPTNEQFF
TRBV6-1,NA,once,TRBJ1-1,TGTGCCAGCAGCTCGACAGGCCTCAAGAACACTGAAGCTTTCTTT,CASSSTGLKNTEAFF
TRBV5-1,NA,NA,TRBJ2-3,TGCGCCAGCAGCTTGGGTAGTACGATCACAGATACGCAGTATTTT,CASSLGSTITDTQYF
TRBV28,TRBD2,few,TRBJ2-3,TGTGCCAGCAGTTCCCGACTAGCATCTAGCACAGATACGCAGTATTTT,CASSSRLASSTDTQYF
TRBV7-8,TRBD2,NA,TRBJ2-1,TGTGCCAGCAGCCGCCGGACTAGCGGGAGCAAGGATGAGCAGTTCTTC,CASSRRTSGSKDEQFF
TRBV4-1,NA,NA,TRBJ2-1,TGCGCCAGCAGCCAGAACACAGGGCAACAGCAGTTCTTC,CASSQNTGQQQFF
TRBV12-3/TRBV12-4,TRBD2,NA,TRBJ2-5,TGTGCCAGCAGTCCCGGACTAGCGGGATCCAAAAACTTC,CASSPGLAGSKNF
TRBV6-4,NA,NA,TRBJ2-1,TGTGCCAGCAGTGAAGGGTCCGGGGGCGATTACAATGAGCAGTTCTTC,CASSEGSGGDYNEQFF
TRBV5-4,TRBD2,many,TRBJ2-7,TGTGCCAGCAGCCCAGATAGCGGGAGTTACTACGAGCAGTACTTC,CASSPDSGSYYEQYF
TRBV20-1,TRBD2,NA,TRBJ2-3,TGCAGTGCTAGTCCTAGCGGGGGCCCCGTACCCGTAGCAGATACGCAGTATTTT,CSASPSGGPVPVADTQYF
TRBV6-1,TRBD1,few,TRBJ1-1,TGTGCCAGCAGCCCTGGGACAGGGAAGAGGAACACTGAAGCTTTCTTT,CASSPGTGKRNTEAFF
TRBV6-5,NA,many,TRBJ1-6,TGTGCCAGCAGTTACTCTCCTCAGGGGCGTAATTCACCCCTCCACTTT,CASSYSPQGRNSPLHF
TRBV7-3,TRBD1,few,TRBJ1-5,TGTGCCACCAGGGGGTTAGAGGGAAATCAGCCCCAGCATTTT,CATRGLEGNQPQHF
TRBV12-3/TRBV12-4,NA,many,TRBJ1-1,TGTGCCAGCACCATTAAAGGGATTGCGGAAGCTTTCTTT,CASTIKGIAEAFF
TRBV10-2,NA,many,TRBJ1-5,TGCGCCAGCAGTGTCTCAGGGGCGCAGCCCCAGCATTTT,CASSVSGAQPQHF
TRBV3-1,NA,NA,TRBJ2-3,TGTGCCACCTGCCAAGAAAGGAGTGCTCCAGGCGCAGATACGCAGTATTTT,CATCQERSAPGADTQYF
TRBV5-1,TRBD1,many,TRBJ2-1,TGCGCCAGCAGCTTAGTAAAGACAGGGAGCTCCTACAATGAGCAGTTCTTC,CASSLVKTGSSYNEQFF
TRBV6-1,NA,many,TRBJ2-3,TGTGCCAGCAGTGAATTGACGGGAACCACAGATACGCAGTATTTT,CASSELTGTTDTQYF
TRBV27,TRBD2,NA,TRBJ2-3,TGTGCCAGTTGGGGAGAGGCTAGCGGGAGGGCCTTGGGTACGCAGTATTTT,CASWGEASGRALGTQYF
TRBV5-1,NA,many,TRBJ1-5,TGCGCCAGCAGCGCGACGGGGATGAGCAATCAGCCCCAGCATTTT,CASSATGMSNQPQHF
TRBV11-2,NA,NA,TRBJ2-3,TGTGCCAGCAGCTTTTTGGGTTATGATACGCAGTATTTT,CASSFLGYDTQYF
TRBV7-6,TRBD1,NA,TRBJ1-1,TGTGCCAGCAGCTCACGAAACAGGGGGATGAACACTGAAGCTTTCTTT,CASSSRNRGMNTEAFF
TRBV5-1,NA,many,TRBJ2-5,TGCGCCAGCAGCTTGGGACAGGCGGAGACCCAGTACTTC,CASSLGQAETQYF
TRBV21-1,NA,few,TRBJ2-2,TGTGCCAGCAGCAAATCGTGGGGGGAAACCGGGGAGCTGTTTTTT,CASSKSWGETGELFF